A single sample gave rise to the 8 T cell receptor beta chains below, sequenced in a study of cytomegalovirus exposure and HLA in healthy donors. This PCR relied on a set of 60 Vbeta primers and 13 Jbeta primers. The repertoire was sequenced with immunoSEQ multiplex PCR; TCRdb's copy has only in-frame clones and lacks some. The sample holds 120,000 or so clones; 73% are singletons and the top ten take 4.1%. What was sequenced was PBMCs. Receptors were obtained from a woman in her forties in good health and CMV-seronegative.

The CDR3 sequence is CASTGANTGELFF. CDR3 bases: TGTGCCAGCACAGGGGCGAACACCGGGGAGCTGTTTTTT. The V and J genes are TRBV25-1 and TRBJ2-2, with D maybe TRBD1 (6 bases). This CDR3 spans 13 amino acids. V was shortened by 7 bases and J by 0 bases, with 6 bases between the two germline ends. Germline CDR1 MGHDK, CDR2 SYGVNS.

Only a few counts were recorded for this clone. V usage is TRBV6-1 and J usage is TRBJ1-2, with D uncertain. Trimming left V 2 bases short and J 8 bases short, with 12 bases between. The CDR3 is made up of 13 amino acids. Germline CDR1 and CDR2: MNHNS and SASEGT. As DNA, the CDR3 is TGTGCCAGCAGTGAAACCGGGGTTCGGGGCTACACCTTC. It is translated as CASSETGVRGYTF.

This clone was detected a few times. The rearrangement links TRBV5-6 to TRBJ1-2; D gene uncertain. CDR1 and CDR2 (germline): SGHDT, YYEEEE. V lost 1 base to trimming and J lost 4 bases, with 14 bases between them. The CDR3 contains 15 residues. The CDR3 DNA is TGTGCCAGCAGCTTGATTACAGTGGGCTCCTATGGCTACACCTTC. Amino acid sequence: CASSLITVGSYGYTF.

This clone was recorded a few times. V is TRBV6-1 and J is TRBJ2-7, with 9 bases fitting TRBD1. CDR3 size: 15 residues. Trimming removed 11 bases from V and 8 bases from J; junction bases left unmatched: 19. CDR1 is MNHNS and CDR2 is SASEGT in the germline V gene. DNA of the CDR3: TGTGCCGGCACCTCCCACCAAACAGGGGGCTCGCAGCAGTACTTC. This encodes CAGTSHQTGGSQQYF.

This rearrangement joins TRBV30 to TRBJ2-1; D is perhaps TRBD2 (5 bases). CDR3 length: 14 residues. The V gene's germline CDR1 is GTSNPN and CDR2 SVGIG (reference sequence). Trimming removed 3 bases from V and 0 bases from J, with 9 bases in between. The CDR3 sequence: CAWRAGSSYNEQFF. Here the CDR3 DNA reads TGTGCCTGGAGGGCGGGTAGCTCCTACAATGAGCAGTTCTTC.

The chain links TRBV15 to TRBJ1-2; D possibly corresponds to TRBD1 (5 bases). The CDR3 is 14 residues long. Trimming took off 0 bases at V and 4 bases at J, with 9 bases between the two ends. Germline lookup yields CDR1 LNHNV and CDR2 YYDKDF (reference sequence). In DNA form, the CDR3 reads TGTGCCACCAGCAGAGATCGGGGGGGCTATGGCTACACCTTC. This gives the protein CATSRDRGGYGYTF.

This clone has a handful of counts. The genes are TRBV19 and TRBJ2-1, with 13 nucleotides matching TRBD2. Germline CDR1 reads LNHDA; CDR2 reads SQIVND (reference sequence). Trimming removed 0 bases from V and 7 bases from J; junction bases left unmatched: 6. The CDR3 runs to 17 residues. The CDR3 region is CASSIDRTSGRANEQFF. Here the CDR3 DNA reads TGTGCCAGTAGTATAGATCGGACTAGCGGGAGAGCGAATGAGCAGTTCTTC.

This sequence joins TRBV7-9 and TRBJ1-3; TRBD1 matches at 7 bases. The CDR3 totals 18 residues. Unmatched junction bases numbered 11, after V lost 3 bases and J lost 0 bases. Looked up from germline, CDR1 is SEHNR and CDR2 is FQNEAQ (reference sequence). The CDR3 is CASSFPGLGQSSGNTIYF. DNA of the CDR3: TGTGCCAGCAGCTTCCCCGGGTTGGGACAGAGCTCTGGAAACACCATATATTTT.